The 23 T cell receptor beta chains below come from one sample, sequenced in a study of T cells in Graves' hyperthyroidism and ophthalmopathy. RNA transcripts gave rise to amplified TCR beta CDR3 regions. The study used the HTBI primer set for a first-round RT-PCR of the TCR CDR3. TCRdb processed the multiplex PCR reads anew with MiXCR; each CDR3 protein has one entry. The repertoire includes hundreds of thousands of distinct CDR3 sequences, about a sixth of them detected once, and 3% to 4% sits in the top ten. Sample: blood. The receptor set was obtained from a woman aged 40 to 50 with Graves' ophthalmopathy.

V usage is TRBV29-1 and J usage is TRBJ2-3; 8 bases fit TRBD1. J lost 1 base, V lost 7 bases, and 1 base had no gene match. The V gene's germline CDR1 is SQVTM and CDR2 ANQGSEA. This CDR3 region has 12 residues. The CDR3, as DNA: TGCAGCGGGGGACAGGGCACAGATACGCAGTATTTT. Protein sequence: CSGGQGTDTQYF.

The chain carries TRBV5-1 and TRBJ1-2, with unresolved D. The length of the CDR3 is 12 residues. Germline CDR1 and CDR2: SGHRS and YFSETQ. V was shortened by 0 bases and J by 7 bases, with 7 bases between the two germline ends. Here the CDR3 DNA reads TGCGCCAGCAGCTTGGCCAACAGTGGCTACACCTTC. It yields the protein CASSLANSGYTF.

This clonotype was observed at least ten times. J is TRBJ1-1 and V is TRBV28, with D unresolved. Germline V gene data show CDR1 as MDHEN and CDR2 as SYDVKM. The CDR3 extends over 15 amino acids. V lost 1 base and J 0 bases, leaving 9 bases between the germline ends. The DNA of the CDR3 is TGTGCCAGCAGTTTATACCGACGGATGAACACTGAAGCTTTCTTT. Translating it yields CASSLYRRMNTEAFF.

There are many counts of this clonotype. The CDR3 nucleotides are TGTGCCAGCAGTCCACAGGGAGGCGGTAATTCACCCCTCCACTTT. The encoded protein is CASSPQGGGNSPLHF. This sequence joins TRBV28 and TRBJ1-6; possible D gene TRBD1, 6 bases. Trimming took off 5 bases at V and 6 bases at J, with 14 bases between the two ends. CDR3 length equals 15 residues. The germline V gene encodes CDR1 MDHEN and CDR2 SYDVKM.

The J gene is TRBJ1-2, the V gene TRBV2, with 7 bases aligning to TRBD1. Germline lookup yields CDR1 SNHLY and CDR2 FYNNEI. This CDR3 is 12 amino acids long. The J segment lost 8 bases and the V segment lost 5 bases, leaving 5 bases of the junction unmatched. CDR3 residues: CASSSTGTGYTF. CDR3 coding DNA: TGTGCCAGCAGTTCGACAGGGACCGGCTACACCTTC.

The chain has TRBV30 and TRBJ2-3, with D tentatively TRBD1 (6 bases). Germline-derived CDR1 and CDR2 are GTSNPN and SVGIG (reference sequence). The CDR3 has 13 amino acids. Trimming removed 6 bases at V and 0 bases at J, with 10 bases between. Written as DNA, the CDR3 is TGTGCCTGTATCAGGGGAAGCACAGATACGCAGTATTTT. Its translation: CACIRGSTDTQYF.

The chain employs TRBV19 and TRBJ2-4; 10 bases fit TRBD2. The J segment lost 7 bases and the V segment lost 4 bases, leaving 13 bases of the junction unmatched. In germline, CDR1 is LNHDA, CDR2 SQIVND (reference sequence). This CDR3 is 17 amino acids long. The CDR3 DNA follows: TGTGCCAGTAGTACCTTAGGACTAGCGGAGGGGAAGAACATTCAGTACTTC. This sequence encodes CASSTLGLAEGKNIQYF.

The chain employs TRBV19 and TRBJ1-5; D is unresolved. V lost 6 bases, J lost 2 bases, and 14 bases lay in between. Germline V gene lookup returns CDR1 LNHDA and CDR2 SQIVND (reference sequence). The CDR3 has 15 amino acids. The CDR3 DNA is TGTGCCAGTAGCCCTTGGAGGGATGGCAATCAGCCCCAGCATTTT. It encodes CASSPWRDGNQPQHF.

This clonotype turned up a few times. The rearrangement uses TRBV7-9 and TRBJ1-1; D not resolved. V lost 5 bases to trimming and J lost 2 bases, with 9 bases between them. The CDR3 is 13 residues long. Per the germline V gene, CDR1 is SEHNR and CDR2 is FQNEAQ (reference sequence). CDR3 loop: CASSNNVNTEAFF. DNA for the CDR3: TGTGCCAGCAGCAACAACGTTAACACTGAAGCTTTCTTT.

This clonotype appeared many times. The chain links TRBV27 to TRBJ2-6; unclear D gene. Germline CDR1 reads MNHEY; CDR2 reads SMNVEV (reference sequence). Trimming stripped 6 bases from V and 8 bases from J, with 14 bases between. The CDR3 runs to 14 residues. The CDR3 coding sequence is TGTGCCAGCAGGGATACTACGGGCCCCAACGTCCTGACTTTC. Protein product: CASRDTTGPNVLTF.

This clonotype occurred many times. The J gene is TRBJ1-2, the V gene TRBV30; D remains unclear. Trimming pared 3 bases from V and 4 bases from J, leaving 6 bases between. CDR3 length: 11 amino acids. Per the germline V gene, CDR1 is GTSNPN and CDR2 is SVGIG (reference sequence). The CDR3: CAWSPSYGYTF. The CDR3 bases are TGTGCCTGGAGCCCGAGCTATGGCTACACCTTC. Based on the CDR3 plus reference TRBV30 and TRBJ1-2, the full variable domain is SQTIHQWPATLVQPVGSPLSLECTVEGTSNPNLYWYRQAAGRGLQLLFYSVGIGQISSEVPQNLSASRPQDRQFILSSKKLLLSDSGFYLCAWSPSYGYTFGSGTRLTVV.

This clonotype was counted a few times. The chain couples TRBV3-1 to TRBJ2-6; 9 nucleotides agree with TRBD1. V gave up 3 bases and J gave up 3 bases; unmatched junction bases: 12. CDR3 length: 19 amino acids. Germline V lookup: CDR1 LGHDT, CDR2 YNNKEL (reference sequence). In nucleotides, the CDR3 is TGTGCCAGCAGCCATGCCCCGGGACAGGGCGGGATTGGGGCCAACGTCCTGACTTTC. Translating it yields CASSHAPGQGGIGANVLTF.

This clonotype was detected many times. The rearrangement joins TRBV6-1 to TRBJ2-5, with D unresolved. CDR1 is MNHNS and CDR2 is SASEGT in the germline V gene. The length of the CDR3 is 15 residues. Trimming left V 7 bases short and J 4 bases short, with 19 bases between. The CDR3 is CASTETANGRETQYF. The CDR3 coding sequence is TGTGCCAGCACCGAAACCGCGAACGGTAGAGAGACCCAGTACTTC.

This clonotype was observed at least ten times. This chain uses TRBV7-9 with TRBJ1-2; D ambiguous. CDR1 is SEHNR, CDR2 FQNEAQ, per germline (reference sequence). This CDR3 has 13 amino acids. Trimming cost V 1 base and J 4 bases, with 7 bases left between them. The CDR3 loop is CASSLGSRYGYTF. The CDR3 DNA is TGTGCCAGCAGCTTAGGGTCCCGCTATGGCTACACCTTC.

This clonotype was counted ten times or more. This chain connects TRBV6-2 or TRBV6-3 to TRBJ2-7; 9 bases line up with TRBD1. In germline, CDR1 is MNHEY, CDR2 SVGEGT. V lost 6 bases to trimming and J lost 2 bases; unmatched junction nucleotides: 14. CDR3 length equals 17 residues. This chain's CDR3 is CASSRDRENPGAYEQYF. CDR3 DNA: TGTGCCAGCAGCCGGGACAGGGAGAACCCCGGGGCCTACGAGCAGTACTTC.

Note on this clonotype: No conserved phenylalanine or tryptophan is present at the end of the CDR3, so a read error is the likely explanation. The V gene is TRBV29-1, the J gene TRBJ1-1; D gene uncertain. V lost 3 bases to trimming and J lost 0 bases, with 8 bases between them. The CDR3 runs 13 residues. CDR1 is SQVTM, CDR2 ANQGSEA, per germline. CDR3 residues: CSVEDGLNTEAFL. Here the CDR3 DNA reads TGCAGCGTTGAGGACGGTTTGAACACTGAAGCTTTCCTT.

This clonotype was counted many times. The chain uses TRBV3-1 and TRBJ2-1, with D possibly matching TRBD1 (6 bases). The V gene's germline CDR1 is LGHDT and CDR2 YNNKEL (reference sequence). V was trimmed by 1 base and J by 6 bases, leaving 19 bases between them. This CDR3 comprises 17 residues. The CDR3 loop reads CASSQVAGQGSFNEQFF. In DNA form, the CDR3 reads TGTGCCAGCAGCCAAGTAGCCGGGCAGGGGAGTTTCAATGAGCAGTTCTTC.

The rearrangement links TRBV9 to TRBJ2-2; no definite D call. In germline, CDR1 is SGDLS, CDR2 YYNGEE. V gave up 0 bases and J gave up 7 bases, with 10 bases separating them. The CDR3 contains 14 residues. The CDR3 region is CASSVEVTVGELFF. In nucleotides, the CDR3 is TGTGCCAGCAGCGTAGAGGTTACGGTCGGGGAGCTGTTTTTT. Looking up the rest from reference TRBV9 and TRBJ2-2 gives the full variable domain: DSGVTQTPKHLITATGQRVTLRCSPRSGDLSVYWYQQSLDQGLQFLIQYYNGEERAKGNILERFSAQQFPDLHSELNLSSLELGDSALYFCASSVEVTVGELFFGEGSRLTVL.

This clonotype has a count of ten or more. The chain carries TRBV11-2 and TRBJ2-5, with 9 bases lining up with TRBD2. The CDR3 extends over 18 amino acids. The germline gives CDR1 SGHAT, CDR2 FQNNGV. V lost 2 bases and J lost 2; bases outside the gene matches: 12. The CDR3, as DNA: TGTGCCAGCAGCTTAAGGGGCGCGGGCGGGGGGGGTCAAGAGACCCAGTACTTC. Protein product: CASSLRGAGGGGQETQYF.

The gene calls are TRBV2 and TRBJ2-1; D perhaps matches TRBD2 (6 bases). The V gene lost 2 bases and the J gene lost 7 bases, with 18 bases spanning the gap. The CDR3 is 16 amino acids. The V gene's germline CDR1 is SNHLY and CDR2 FYNNEI. This CDR3 is CASSEWGTGVLNEQFF. CDR3 in DNA: TGTGCCAGCAGTGAATGGGGAACGGGAGTTTTAAATGAGCAGTTCTTC.

In its sample, this clonotype was seen many times. The CDR3 region is CASSVGSTGELFF. CDR3 DNA sequence: TGTGCCAGCAGTGTAGGGAGCACCGGGGAGCTGTTTTTT. This rearrangement joins TRBV2 to TRBJ2-2; tentative D call: TRBD2 (5 bases). This CDR3 has 13 amino acids. Germline CDR1 reads SNHLY; CDR2 reads FYNNEI. The V end was cut by 4 bases, the J end by 4 bases, with 7 bases between.

The CDR3 DNA reads as TGTGCCAGCGCTACCCGGGGTATAGGATACGAGCAGTACTTC. Translation: CASATRGIGYEQYF. The V gene is TRBV18, the J gene TRBJ2-7, with D perhaps TRBD2 (5 bases). Germline-derived CDR1 and CDR2 are KGHSH and LQKENI. This CDR3 comprises 14 residues. V lost 8 bases and J lost 4, with 18 bases in between.

The table lists this clonotype with many counts. The chain is built from TRBV7-9 and TRBJ2-1; TRBD2 agrees at 9 bases. The CDR3 totals 15 residues. CDR1 and CDR2 from the germline V gene are SEHNR and FQNEAQ (reference sequence). The V gene end was trimmed by 5 bases and the J gene end by 8 bases; junction bases not matched to a gene: 10. Here the CDR3 DNA reads TGTGCCAGCAGCACCCGGTTAGCGGGAGTTCATGAGCAGTTCTTC. As protein: CASSTRLAGVHEQFF. Together with reference TRBV7-9 and TRBJ2-1, the CDR3 gives the full variable domain: DTGVSQNPRHKITKRGQNVTFRCDPISEHNRLYWYRQTLGQGPEFLTYFQNEAQLEKSRLLSDRFSAERPKGSFSTLEIQRTEQGDSAMYLCASSTRLAGVHEQFFGPGTRLTVL.